These T cell receptor beta chains were read from a single sample in a study of OX40 agonist ivuxolimab in advanced cancers. Profiling relied on immunoSEQ multiplex PCR, and the TCRdb table lists in-frame clones only, not all of them. Of tens of thousands of clones listed, roughly 88% were seen once; the top ten hold about 0.3%. This specimen was CD4+ or CD8+ T cells sorted from blood, taken in a trial of the OX40 agonist ivuxolimab. Receptors were obtained from an adult with an advanced solid tumor such as melanoma, head and neck, liver or kidney cancer. Both conserved end residues are part of each CDR3. The D gene is left open where the match is weak. Some rows mark clone size as missing; the rest say once, few, many or name a class of expanded clone.

abundance	v_gene	d_gene	j_gene	CDR3nt	CDR3aa
NA	TRBV7-2	NA	TRBJ1-1	TGTGCCAGCAGCCAGACGCGAAAAATGGCTTTCTTT	CASSQTRKMAFF
NA	TRBV29-1	NA	TRBJ1-1	TGCAGCGTTGGTGTGGGGACCTCCACGAACACTGAAGCTTTCTTT	CSVGVGTSTNTEAFF
NA	TRBV5-6	NA	TRBJ1-3	TGTGCCAGCAGCTGGGCTGGAAACACCATATATTTT	CASSWAGNTIYF
NA	TRBV11-1	TRBD2	TRBJ2-5	TGTGCCAGCAGCTTAGGGACTAGCGGGGGGGCGTACCAAGAGACCCAGTACTTC	CASSLGTSGGAYQETQYF
NA	TRBV30	NA	TRBJ1-6	TGTGCCTGGAGGAGGCAGGGGAATTCACCCCTCCACTTT	CAWRRQGNSPLHF
NA	TRBV10-3	NA	TRBJ2-7	TGTGCCATCAGTGAGTCCCGGGACTTATCGCCCTACGAGCAGTACTTC	CAISESRDLSPYEQYF
NA	TRBV27	NA	TRBJ1-2	TGTGCCAGCAGTTTATCGAAAGGGGTCGCTCTCTATGGCTACACCTTC	CASSLSKGVALYGYTF
NA	TRBV7-9	NA	TRBJ1-2	TGTGCCAGCAGTACCCGTAACGGCTACACCTTC	CASSTRNGYTF
few	TRBV10-3	TRBD1	TRBJ1-5	TGTGCCTCGAGGACAGGCATCAATCAGCCCCAGCATTTT	CASRTGINQPQHF
NA	TRBV4-2	NA	TRBJ1-5	TGTGCCAGCAGCCAAGATGGAGGGGGGAACAATCAGCCCCAGCATTTT	CASSQDGGGNNQPQHF
few	TRBV7-9	NA	TRBJ1-1	TGTGCCAGCAGCTTAGTTGCAGGGTTTGGGAACACTGAAGCTTTCTTT	CASSLVAGFGNTEAFF
once	TRBV5-6	TRBD1	TRBJ1-2	TGTGCCAGCAGCCCCCGACAGGGCCTGGGCTATGGCTACACCTTC	CASSPRQGLGYGYTF
NA	TRBV6-5	NA	TRBJ1-3	TGTGCCAGCAGTTATCAGGGTCCGAACTCTGGAAACACCATATATTTT	CASSYQGPNSGNTIYF
once	TRBV2	TRBD1	TRBJ1-6	TGTGCCAGCAGGGGGGACAGCGAGGGTTCACCCCTCCACTTT	CASRGDSEGSPLHF
NA	TRBV7-2	NA	TRBJ1-5	TGTGCCAGCAGCTTAGAGGTTGGGGGGACTCAGCCCCAGCATTTT	CASSLEVGGTQPQHF
NA	TRBV5-6	NA	TRBJ1-1	TGTGCCAGCAGCTTGGTCGGGCAGAAGAACACTGAAGCTTTCTTT	CASSLVGQKNTEAFF
NA	TRBV5-1	TRBD2	TRBJ2-2	TGCGCCAGCAACCGGGGGGGCAGCACCGGGGAGCTGTTTTTT	CASNRGGSTGELFF
NA	TRBV7-6	TRBD1	TRBJ1-3	TGTGCCAGCAGCCCGGTTTCGGGACAGGGATTCTCTGGAAACACCATATATTTT	CASSPVSGQGFSGNTIYF
once	TRBV7-3	NA	TRBJ2-5	TGTGCCAGCAGCTTAACGGAGACTCAAGAGACCCAGTACTTC	CASSLTETQETQYF
few	TRBV2	NA	TRBJ2-2	TGTGCCAGCAGCTGGACAGTCAACACCGGGGAGCTGTTTTTT	CASSWTVNTGELFF
NA	TRBV9	NA	TRBJ1-1	TGTGCCAGCAGCGTTCTGAAGGAGTCAGGGTCGGAAGCTTTCTTT	CASSVLKESGSEAFF
NA	TRBV10-2	NA	TRBJ1-2	TGCGCCAGCGGGGGGGGGATTAACTATGGCTACACCTTC	CASGGGINYGYTF
NA	TRBV6-1	NA	TRBJ1-3	TGTGCCAGCACGGCCCGGGCGGCGTCTGGAAACACCATATATTTT	CASTARAASGNTIYF
NA	TRBV5-4	NA	TRBJ2-6	TGTGCCAGCACCCCAGTGCGGGGTCGGGGGGCCAACGTCCTGACTTTC	CASTPVRGRGANVLTF
once	TRBV2	TRBD2	TRBJ2-1	TGTGCCAGCAGTACCCTGGGGACTAGCCCTCAAAATGAGCAGTTCTTC	CASSTLGTSPQNEQFF
NA	TRBV6-5	NA	TRBJ1-4	TGTGCCAGCAGTTACTCGAGGCAGGGTGTTAATGAAAAACTGTTTTTT	CASSYSRQGVNEKLFF
NA	TRBV19	NA	TRBJ1-5	TGTGCCAGTACCCCGGTGGGGAGTTATGGAGATAGCAATCAGCCCCAGCATTTT	CASTPVGSYGDSNQPQHF
NA	TRBV28	NA	TRBJ1-1	TGTGCCAGCAGATCAGGGGTCGCAGGTCCAGCTTTCTTT	CASRSGVAGPAFF
NA	TRBV6-5	NA	TRBJ2-7	TGTGCCAGCACTTCCAGGGACAAAGCGGTCTACGAGCAGTACTTC	CASTSRDKAVYEQYF
NA	TRBV4-1	NA	TRBJ1-3	TGCGCCAGCAGCCAAGTCCCAGAAGGGGGTGGTGCTGGAAACACCATATATTTT	CASSQVPEGGGAGNTIYF
NA	TRBV7-9	TRBD2	TRBJ2-1	TGTGCCAGCAGCCCTTGGGCGGGGGGGCCGGACAATGAGCAGTTCTTC	CASSPWAGGPDNEQFF
NA	TRBV6-1	NA	TRBJ2-7	TGTGCCAGCTCCCTGGACAGCGCGTCCTACGAGCAGTACTTC	CASSLDSASYEQYF
NA	TRBV11-2	NA	TRBJ1-1	TGTGCCAGCAGCCGCGACCCGTACACTGAAGCTTTCTTT	CASSRDPYTEAFF
NA	TRBV19	TRBD2	TRBJ2-5	TGTGCCAGTAGTGGGGGGACTAGCGGGGACGAGACCCAGTACTTC	CASSGGTSGDETQYF
NA	TRBV7-2	NA	TRBJ2-1	TGTGCCAGCAGCTCCCCGGGAGGTGGGGGGGCTTACAATGAGCAGTTCTTC	CASSSPGGGGAYNEQFF
NA	TRBV7-2	TRBD1	TRBJ2-7	TGTGCCAGCAGCTTCGGGACAGGGGCGGACGAGCAGTACTTC	CASSFGTGADEQYF
NA	TRBV9	TRBD2	TRBJ2-3	TGTGCCAGCAGCCTTGGAAGTAGCGGGGGTCGGACAGATACGCAGTATTTT	CASSLGSSGGRTDTQYF
NA	TRBV5-1	NA	TRBJ1-2	TGCGCCAGCAGGGGCGGGACGCCGACCTATGGCTACACCTTC	CASRGGTPTYGYTF